These 20 T cell receptor beta chains came from one sample sequenced in a study of T cell repertoires in cytomegalovirus infection (dated by TCRdb to between 2017 and 2020). For these receptors, no antigen is known. What the treatment or condition label conveys for this sample: in vitro stimulation with specific CMV peptide epitopes to enrich CMV-specific T cells. The sequencing machine was an Illumina HiSeq 1500. TCRdb reran the public reads through fastp at Q25 and MiXCR, keeping productive beta chains. Entries are consolidated by CDR3 protein sequence, retaining the most common genes and DNA. The sample records about 360,000 distinct CDR3 sequences, about 35% of which are singletons. Together, the top ten hold about 14% of the sample. The sequencing here drew on cultured PBMCs, taken from culture after CMV antigen stimulation. The receptors were sampled from a human donor in good health (CMV status not recorded). Some clones in this sample may be carry-over from other donors' samples.

The chain carries TRBV5-1 and TRBJ2-2, with 7 positions matching TRBD1. The CDR3 is 17 amino acids. The ends lost 2 bases at V and 2 bases at J; junction bases unmatched: 9. The V gene's germline CDR1 is SGHRS and CDR2 YFSETQ. CDR3 nucleotides: TGCGCCAGCAGCTTTACGGGGACAGACATTAACACCGGGGAGCTGTTTTTT. This codes for CASSFTGTDINTGELFF.

This chain joins TRBV7-2 and TRBJ1-2, with D tentatively TRBD1 (6 bases). This CDR3 has 13 residues. The V and J ends lost 5 bases and 5 bases respectively, with 12 bases between them. CDR1 is SGHTA, CDR2 FQGNSA, per germline. For the CDR3, the DNA is TGTGCCAGCAGCCCGGACAGCCAATATGGCTACACCTTC. This sequence encodes CASSPDSQYGYTF.

The CDR3 is CATATGGRQFF. For the CDR3, the DNA is TGTGCCACCGCGACAGGGGGGAGGCAGTTCTTC. The V gene is TRBV24-1, the J gene TRBJ2-1, with TRBD1 matching over 9 bases. CDR3 size: 11 residues. The germline V gene encodes CDR1 KGHDR and CDR2 SFDVKD. V was pared by 9 bases and J by 12 bases, with 5 bases of the junction left unmatched.

The genes are TRBV10-3 and TRBJ1-2; no clear D. The CDR3 sequence is 14 residues long. Germline V gives CDR1 ENHRY, CDR2 SYGVKD. Trimming cost V 0 bases and J 5 bases, with 10 bases left between them. CDR3 in DNA: TGTGCCATCAGTGAGTCGAGCAGCCAATATGGCTACACCTTC. Protein product: CAISESSSQYGYTF.

The V and J genes are TRBV12-3 or TRBV12-4 and TRBJ1-1, with D possibly being TRBD1 (6 bases). V shed 3 bases and J shed 5 bases, with 13 bases lying between them. The CDR3 is 14 amino acids. The CDR3 spells CASSFRGGVTEAFF. In nucleotides, the CDR3 is TGTGCCAGCAGTTTCCGAGGGGGAGTTACTGAAGCTTTCTTT.

The V and J genes are TRBV7-2 and TRBJ2-1, with 9 bases aligning to TRBD2. The CDR3 is 15 amino acids. Germline lookup yields CDR1 SGHTA and CDR2 FQGNSA. V lost 6 bases and J lost 5; bases outside the gene matches: 8. The CDR3 DNA reads as TGTGCCAGCAGATATATAGCGGGAGTTAACAATGAGCAGTTCTTC. This encodes CASRYIAGVNNEQFF.

This clonotype was detected only a few times. The gene calls are TRBV25-1 and TRBJ2-1; 11 positions match TRBD2. The germline V gene encodes CDR1 MGHDK and CDR2 SYGVNS. The length of the CDR3 is 18 residues. V lost 5 bases, J lost 0 bases, and 9 bases stayed unmatched. In DNA, the CDR3 is TGTGCCAGCAGTCTAACCCGGGGACTAGCGGACTCCTACAATGAGCAGTTCTTC. This encodes CASSLTRGLADSYNEQFF.

There are a few counts of this clonotype. The chain joins TRBV4-2 to TRBJ2-3; 9 bases agree with TRBD2. CDR1 is LGHNA and CDR2 is YNFKEQ in the germline V gene. V gave up 0 bases and J gave up 6 bases; unmatched junction bases: 13. This CDR3 region has 18 residues. The chain's CDR3 is CASSQDPQGAGGWDTQYF. DNA of the CDR3: TGTGCCAGCAGCCAAGATCCCCAAGGAGCGGGAGGATGGGATACGCAGTATTTT.

V is TRBV6-2 or TRBV6-3 and J is TRBJ2-1, with D unresolved. Trimming removed 2 bases at V and 8 bases at J, with 7 bases between. The CDR3 contains 12 residues. Germline V gives CDR1 MNHEY, CDR2 SVGEGT. The CDR3 sequence: CASSYPWDEQFF. The CDR3 bases are TGTGCCAGCAGTTACCCGTGGGATGAGCAGTTCTTC.

This clonotype has a handful of counts. The chain carries TRBV10-3 and TRBJ2-2; D tentatively fits TRBD1 or TRBD2 (5 bases each). Deletions cut 6 bases from V and 7 bases from J, with 9 bases between. The CDR3 covers 12 residues. In germline, CDR1 is ENHRY, CDR2 SYGVKD. CDR3 region: CAIRGPGGELFF. The CDR3 DNA follows: TGTGCCATCAGGGGACCAGGCGGGGAGCTGTTTTTT.

This clonotype was detected ten times or more. The rearrangement uses TRBV28 and TRBJ2-7, with 10 bases fitting TRBD1. The junction had 7 bases not matched to a gene; V was cut back by 6 bases and J by 5 bases. Germline V gene sequence: CDR1 MDHEN, CDR2 SYDVKM. The CDR3 is 14 amino acids. CDR3 protein: CASSRGQGRDEQYF. The CDR3 DNA reads as TGTGCCAGCAGCCGGGGACAGGGGAGAGACGAGCAGTACTTC.

The chain couples TRBV20-1 to TRBJ2-5; 9 positions agree with TRBD2. The CDR3 is made up of 13 amino acids. Germline CDR1 reads DFQATT; CDR2 reads SNEGSKA (reference sequence). V shed 6 bases, J shed 5 bases, and the junction held 7 bases outside the gene matches. Here the CDR3 DNA reads TGCAGTGCGGCGGGGGGGCTACGCGAGACCCAGTACTTC. As protein: CSAAGGLRETQYF.

The chain carries TRBV12-3 or TRBV12-4 and TRBJ2-3, with D perhaps matching TRBD2 (7 bases). V was trimmed by 8 bases and J by 6 bases, leaving 30 bases between them. The CDR3 is 18 residues long. The CDR3: CASRQWGASGPSADTQYF. The CDR3 DNA reads as TGTGCCAGCCGTCAGTGGGGGGCTAGCGGCCCGAGCGCGGATACGCAGTATTTT.

This clonotype was seen more than once but under ten times. This chain links TRBV7-8 with TRBJ2-2, with 9 bases lining up with TRBD2. This CDR3 is built from 16 residues. Germline lookup yields CDR1 SGHVS and CDR2 FQNEAQ. V shed 1 base, J shed 3 bases, and the junction held 3 bases outside the gene matches. The CDR3 DNA follows: TGTGCCAGCAGCTTAGGGCTAGCGGGATACACCGGGGAGCTGTTTTTT. This codes for CASSLGLAGYTGELFF.

The rearrangement uses TRBV12-3 or TRBV12-4 and TRBJ2-7; D is undetermined. The germline V and J ends were trimmed by 5 bases and 2 bases, with 4 bases remaining between them. This CDR3 has 11 residues. CDR3 in DNA: TGTGCCAGCAGTACCCCCTACGAGCAGTACGTC. Amino acid sequence: CASSTPYEQYV.

This chain joins TRBV27 and TRBJ2-3, with 10 bases matching TRBD2. V shed 4 bases, J shed 2 bases, and the junction held 3 bases outside the gene matches. CDR3 size: 15 residues. Germline CDR1 reads MNHEY; CDR2 reads SMNVEV (reference sequence). This CDR3 is CASSSGLANTDTQYF. In nucleotides, the CDR3 is TGTGCCAGCAGTTCGGGACTAGCGAACACAGATACGCAGTATTTT.

CDR3 nucleotide sequence: TGCGCCAGCAGCTTGGGGGCCAGAATCCAAGAGACCCAGTACTTC. Its translation: CASSLGARIQETQYF. The genes are TRBV5-1 and TRBJ2-5, with D unresolved. V lost 0 bases and J lost 1, with 10 bases in between. This CDR3 is 15 amino acids long. CDR1 and CDR2 (germline): SGHRS, YFSETQ.

There are a few counts of this clonotype. The chain recombines TRBV6-2 or TRBV6-3 with TRBJ2-7; D remains unclear. This CDR3 has 13 amino acids. CDR1 and CDR2 from the germline V gene are MNHEY and SVGEGT. Trimming left V 0 bases short and J 6 bases short, with 9 bases between. CDR3 sequence reads: CASSYSEPTEQYV. The CDR3 DNA reads as TGTGCCAGCAGTTACTCCGAACCTACCGAGCAGTACGTC.

This clonotype was seen only a few times. The chain recombines TRBV28 with TRBJ1-1; no clear D gene. Germline CDR1 and CDR2: MDHEN and SYDVKM. The CDR3 is 12 residues long. V dropped 6 bases and J dropped 5 bases, with 10 bases sitting between them. CDR3 residues: CASSEVGTEAFF. CDR3 DNA sequence: TGTGCCAGCAGCGAGGTAGGAACTGAAGCTTTCTTT.

V usage is TRBV28 and J usage is TRBJ2-5, with a tentative D call TRBD2 (5 bases). Germline assignment: CDR1 MDHEN and CDR2 SYDVKM. The V end was cut by 7 bases, the J end by 4 bases, with 10 bases between. This CDR3 has 12 residues. CDR3 DNA: TGTGCCAGCACCTCACGGGGAGAGACCCAGTACTTC. Its translation is CASTSRGETQYF.